A single sample gave rise to the 9 T cell receptor beta chains below, sequenced in a study of blood T cell repertoires in COVID-19. The assay was immunoSEQ multiplex PCR, and TCRdb's table has in-frame clones only and misses some. The top ten hold about 9.6% of the sample, which has approximately 270,000 clones, roughly 83% seen once. Sample: peripheral blood. The receptor set was obtained from a man older than 75 with acute or convalescent COVID-19.

The genes are TRBV4-1 and TRBJ2-3; tentatively, D is TRBD1 (5 bases). The CDR3 has 15 residues. The V end was cut by 2 bases, the J end by 6 bases, with 15 bases between. Germline-derived CDR1 and CDR2 are MGHRA and YSYEKL. The CDR3 loop is CASSQLGLVVDTQYF. The DNA for the CDR3 is TGCGCCAGCAGCCAATTGGGGCTAGTAGTGGATACGCAGTATTTT.

The V and J genes are TRBV4-1 and TRBJ2-6; no clear D. The CDR3 is 17 amino acids. In germline, CDR1 is MGHRA, CDR2 YSYEKL. The ends were cut back, 0 bases at V and 0 bases at J, with 9 bases in the middle. For the CDR3, the DNA is TGCGCCAGCAGCCAAGATTTCGTACTCTCTGGGGCCAACGTCCTGACTTTC. This gives the protein CASSQDFVLSGANVLTF.

The rearrangement links TRBV19 to TRBJ1-1, with 9 nucleotides matching TRBD1. The length of the CDR3 is 14 residues. Germline values: CDR1 LNHDA, CDR2 SQIVND (reference sequence). V shed 5 bases, J shed 3 bases, and the junction held 4 bases outside the gene matches. Written as DNA, the CDR3 is TGTGCCAGTAGTGTAACAGGGGGCTACACTGAAGCTTTCTTT. Its translation is CASSVTGGYTEAFF.

The chain carries TRBV28 and TRBJ1-4; TRBD1 agrees at 9 bases. Germline values: CDR1 MDHEN, CDR2 SYDVKM. The CDR3 is made up of 16 amino acids. Trimming at V came to 6 bases and at J to 7 bases, leaving 12 bases not matched to a gene. The CDR3 nucleotides read TGTGCCAGCAGCGATGACAGGGGGATCGGTGGTGAAAAACTGTTTTTT. This sequence encodes CASSDDRGIGGEKLFF.

This clone was detected only a few times. The rearrangement joins TRBV5-1 to TRBJ1-5, with 7 bases aligning to TRBD1. The CDR3 contains 15 residues. With V trimmed by 0 bases and J by 4 bases, 4 bases remained unmatched. Per germline, CDR1 SGHRS and CDR2 YFSETQ. CDR3 coding DNA: TGCGCCAGCAGCTTGGGGGGGACAGCTAATCAGCCCCAGCATTTT. It codes for CASSLGGTANQPQHF.

This clone has a single count. The gene calls are TRBV24-1 and TRBJ1-2, with D unresolved. V gave up 3 bases and J gave up 5 bases, with 9 bases separating them. Germline lookup yields CDR1 KGHDR and CDR2 SFDVKD. There are 13 residues in the CDR3. The CDR3 sequence is CATSDGTVYGYTF. Written as DNA, the CDR3 is TGTGCCACCAGTGATGGAACAGTTTATGGCTACACCTTC.

This chain links TRBV11-2 with TRBJ2-2; D unresolved. V dropped 5 bases and J dropped 5 bases, with 9 bases sitting between them. In germline, CDR1 is SGHAT, CDR2 FQNNGV. The CDR3 spans 13 residues. The CDR3, as DNA: TGTGCCAGCAGCCCCCTCGGGACCGGGGAGCTGTTTTTT. Translation gives CASSPLGTGELFF. Complete variable domain (other parts from reference TRBV11-2 and TRBJ2-2): EAGVAQSPRYKIIEKRQSVAFWCNPISGHATLYWYQQILGQGPKLLIQFQNNGVVDDSQLPKDRFSAERLKGVDSTLKIQPAKLEDSAVYLCASSPLGTGELFFGEGSRLTVL.

The chain couples TRBV19 to TRBJ1-1; D is possibly TRBD1 (5 bases). The CDR3 is made up of 15 amino acids. Germline V gene data show CDR1 as LNHDA and CDR2 as SQIVND (reference sequence). Trimming removed 4 bases from V and 1 base from J, with 13 bases in between. CDR3: CASSTLAGTNTEAFF. CDR3 bases: TGTGCCAGTAGTACTCTCGCGGGGACGAACACTGAAGCTTTCTTT.

V gene TRBV5-1 combines with J gene TRBJ2-7; 9 nucleotides agree with TRBD1. Germline values: CDR1 SGHRS, CDR2 YFSETQ. Trimming at V came to 4 bases and at J to 2 bases, leaving 7 bases not matched to a gene. The CDR3 contains 15 residues. The CDR3 DNA follows: TGCGCCAGCAGCCAGGGGACAGGGAAGACCTACGAGCAGTACTTC. Protein: CASSQGTGKTYEQYF.